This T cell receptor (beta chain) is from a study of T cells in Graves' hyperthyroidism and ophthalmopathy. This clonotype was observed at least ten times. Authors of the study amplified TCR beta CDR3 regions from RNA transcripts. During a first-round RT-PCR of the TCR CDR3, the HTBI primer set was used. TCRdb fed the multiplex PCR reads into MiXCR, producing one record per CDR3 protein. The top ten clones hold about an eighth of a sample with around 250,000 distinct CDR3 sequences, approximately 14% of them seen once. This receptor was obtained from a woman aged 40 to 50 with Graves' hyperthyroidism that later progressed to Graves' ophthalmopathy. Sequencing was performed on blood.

The CDR3 sequence is CASSSWESGNTIYF. In DNA, the CDR3 is TGTGCCAGCAGTTCCTGGGAATCAGGAAACACCATATATTTT. J is TRBJ1-3 and V is TRBV28, with D uncertain. Per the germline V gene, CDR1 is MDHEN and CDR2 is SYDVKM. V dropped 4 bases and J dropped 4 bases, with 11 bases sitting between them. There are 14 residues in the CDR3.